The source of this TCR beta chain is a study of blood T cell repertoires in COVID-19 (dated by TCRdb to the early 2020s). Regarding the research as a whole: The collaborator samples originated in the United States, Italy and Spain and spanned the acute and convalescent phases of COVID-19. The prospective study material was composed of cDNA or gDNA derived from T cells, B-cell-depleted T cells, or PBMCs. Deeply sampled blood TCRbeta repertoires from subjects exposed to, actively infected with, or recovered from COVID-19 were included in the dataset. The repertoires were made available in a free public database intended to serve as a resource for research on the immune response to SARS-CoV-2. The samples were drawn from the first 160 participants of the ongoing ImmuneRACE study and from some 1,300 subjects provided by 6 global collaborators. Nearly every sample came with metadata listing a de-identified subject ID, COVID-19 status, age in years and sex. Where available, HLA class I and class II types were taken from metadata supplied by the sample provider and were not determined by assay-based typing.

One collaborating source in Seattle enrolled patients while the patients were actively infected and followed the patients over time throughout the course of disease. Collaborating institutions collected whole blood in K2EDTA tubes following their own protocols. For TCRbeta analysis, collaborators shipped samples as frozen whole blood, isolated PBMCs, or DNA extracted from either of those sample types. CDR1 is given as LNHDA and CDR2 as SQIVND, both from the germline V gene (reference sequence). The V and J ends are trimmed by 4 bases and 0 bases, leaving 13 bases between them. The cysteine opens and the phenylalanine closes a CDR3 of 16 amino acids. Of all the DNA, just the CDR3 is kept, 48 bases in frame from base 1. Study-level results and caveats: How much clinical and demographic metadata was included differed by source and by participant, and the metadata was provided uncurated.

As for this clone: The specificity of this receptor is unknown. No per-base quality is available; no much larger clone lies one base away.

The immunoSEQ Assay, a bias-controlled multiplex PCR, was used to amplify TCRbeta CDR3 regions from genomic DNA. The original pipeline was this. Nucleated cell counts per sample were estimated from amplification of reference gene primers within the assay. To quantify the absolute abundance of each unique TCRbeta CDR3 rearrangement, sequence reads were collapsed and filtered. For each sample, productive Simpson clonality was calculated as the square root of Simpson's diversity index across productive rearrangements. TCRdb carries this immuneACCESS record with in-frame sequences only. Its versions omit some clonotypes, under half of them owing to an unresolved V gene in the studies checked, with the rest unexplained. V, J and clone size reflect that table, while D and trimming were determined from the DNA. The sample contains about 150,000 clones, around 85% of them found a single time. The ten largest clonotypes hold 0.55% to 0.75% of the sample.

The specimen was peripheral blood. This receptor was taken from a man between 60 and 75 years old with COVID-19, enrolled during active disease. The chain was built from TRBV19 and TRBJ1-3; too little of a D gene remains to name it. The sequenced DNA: TGTGCCAGTAGTACCGACGGGGATAGCTCTGGAAACACCATATATTTT. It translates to CASSTDGDSSGNTIYF.